This T cell receptor beta chain is from a study of shared clonotypes between healthy human individuals. Trimming removed 5 bases from V and 2 bases from J, with 11 bases in between. Germline values: CDR1 SGHDT, CDR2 YYEEEE. The CDR3 totals 13 residues. Clones were sequenced by immunoSEQ multiplex PCR, and TCRdb holds only the in-frame ones, with some missing. The data show some 1 million clones, 60% to 80% seen once. The chain carries TRBV5-6 and TRBJ2-7, with no clear D. The sequenced sample was memory CD4+ T cells sorted from blood. Subset given: CD45RA-negative fraction. This clonotype originated in a man in his late teens or twenties in good health. In nucleotides, the CDR3 is TGTGCCAGCAGGTTCAAGGGCGCCTACGAGCAGTACTTC. Amino acid sequence: CASRFKGAYEQYF.